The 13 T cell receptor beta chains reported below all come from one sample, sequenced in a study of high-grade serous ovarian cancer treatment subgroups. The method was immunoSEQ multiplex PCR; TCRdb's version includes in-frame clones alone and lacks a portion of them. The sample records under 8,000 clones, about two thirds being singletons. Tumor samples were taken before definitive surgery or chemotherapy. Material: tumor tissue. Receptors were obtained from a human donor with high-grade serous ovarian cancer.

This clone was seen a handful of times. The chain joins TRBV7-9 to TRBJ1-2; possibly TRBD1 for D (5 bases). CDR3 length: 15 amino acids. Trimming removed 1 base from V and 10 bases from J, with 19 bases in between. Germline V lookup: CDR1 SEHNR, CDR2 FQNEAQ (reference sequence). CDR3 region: CASSLVRTGGYNYTF. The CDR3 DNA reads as TGTGCCAGCAGCTTAGTGCGAACAGGCGGCTATAACTACACCTTC.

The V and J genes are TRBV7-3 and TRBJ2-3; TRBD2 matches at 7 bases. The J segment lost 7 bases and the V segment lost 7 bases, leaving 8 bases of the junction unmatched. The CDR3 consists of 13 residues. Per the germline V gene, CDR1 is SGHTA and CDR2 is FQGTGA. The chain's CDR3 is CASTRGEGYTQYF. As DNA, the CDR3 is TGTGCCAGCACCCGGGGGGAGGGGTATACGCAGTATTTT.

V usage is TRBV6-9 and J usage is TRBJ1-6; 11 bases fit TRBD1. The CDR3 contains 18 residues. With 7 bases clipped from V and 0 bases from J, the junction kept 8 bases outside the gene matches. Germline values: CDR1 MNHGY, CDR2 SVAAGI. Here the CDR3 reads CASTAGTGGASYNSPLHF. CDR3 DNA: TGTGCCAGCACCGCCGGGACAGGGGGTGCCTCCTATAATTCACCCCTCCACTTT.

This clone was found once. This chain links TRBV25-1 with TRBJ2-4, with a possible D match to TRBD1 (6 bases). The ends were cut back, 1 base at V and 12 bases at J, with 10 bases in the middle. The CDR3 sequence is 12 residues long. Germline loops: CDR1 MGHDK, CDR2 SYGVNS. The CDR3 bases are TGTGCCAGCAGTGAATGGGGCAGGGGTCAGTACTTC. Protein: CASSEWGRGQYF. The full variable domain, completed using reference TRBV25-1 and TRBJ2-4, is EADIYQTPRYLVIGTGKKITLECSQTMGHDKMYWYQQDPGMELHLIHYSYGVNSTEKGDLSSESTVSRIRTEHFPLTLESARPSHTSQYLCASSEWGRGQYFGAGTRLSVL.

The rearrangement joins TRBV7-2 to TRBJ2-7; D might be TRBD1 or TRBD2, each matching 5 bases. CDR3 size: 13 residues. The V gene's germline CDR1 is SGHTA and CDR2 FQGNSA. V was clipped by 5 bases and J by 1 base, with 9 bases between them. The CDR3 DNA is TGTGCCAGCAGCCCGGGGCTGTCCTACGAGCAGTACTTC. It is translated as CASSPGLSYEQYF.

Here the CDR3 DNA reads TGTGCCAGCAGGATCGGGGACAGCTCGAACACTGAAGCTTTCTTT. Residues: CASRIGDSSNTEAFF. The chain carries TRBV28 and TRBJ1-1; 7 bases map to TRBD1. CDR1 MDHEN and CDR2 SYDVKM come from the germline V gene. V lost 6 bases and J lost 1; bases outside the gene matches: 8. The length of the CDR3 is 15 residues.

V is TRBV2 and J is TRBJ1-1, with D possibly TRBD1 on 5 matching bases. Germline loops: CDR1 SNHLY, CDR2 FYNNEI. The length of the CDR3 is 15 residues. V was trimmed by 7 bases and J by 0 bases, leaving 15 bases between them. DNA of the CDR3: TGTGCCAGCAACTTAGAGGGGATTCTGAACACTGAAGCTTTCTTT. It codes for CASNLEGILNTEAFF.

CDR3 loop: CASSTPERERTQYF. CDR3 coding DNA: TGTGCCAGCAGTACCCCCGAGCGGGAGCGGACCCAGTACTTC. The gene calls are TRBV28 and TRBJ2-5; 8 bases match TRBD2. Germline V gives CDR1 MDHEN, CDR2 SYDVKM. With 5 bases clipped from V and 7 bases from J, the junction kept 9 bases outside the gene matches. The CDR3 extends over 14 amino acids.

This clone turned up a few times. The CDR3 here is CSVPGRTSGYNEQFF. DNA of the CDR3: TGCAGCGTACCCGGGAGGACTAGCGGGTACAATGAGCAGTTCTTC. The chain carries TRBV29-1 and TRBJ2-1; 11 positions match TRBD2. V trimming: 6 bases; J trimming: 4 bases; junction bases outside the gene matches: 8. Germline V lookup: CDR1 SQVTM, CDR2 ANQGSEA. The length of the CDR3 is 15 residues.

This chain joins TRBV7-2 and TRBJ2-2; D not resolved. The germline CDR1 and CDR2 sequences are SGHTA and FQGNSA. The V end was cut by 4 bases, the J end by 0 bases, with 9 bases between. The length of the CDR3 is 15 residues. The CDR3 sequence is CASSSGFANTGELFF. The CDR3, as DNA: TGTGCCAGCAGCTCCGGGTTCGCGAACACCGGGGAGCTGTTTTTT.

The CDR3 coding sequence is TGTGCCTGGAGTGCCTGGGACAGGGGGAGGTCTCATGGCTACACCTTC. Translated: CAWSAWDRGRSHGYTF. This chain links TRBV30 with TRBJ1-2; 11 nucleotides match TRBD1. Per germline, CDR1 GTSNPN and CDR2 SVGIG (reference sequence). Unmatched junction bases numbered 10, after V lost 1 base and J lost 6 bases. This CDR3 spans 16 amino acids.

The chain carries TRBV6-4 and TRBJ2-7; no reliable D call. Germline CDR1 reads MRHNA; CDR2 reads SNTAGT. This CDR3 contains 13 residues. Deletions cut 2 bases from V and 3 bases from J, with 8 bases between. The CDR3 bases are TGTGCCAGCAGTGACGGTCCGGGCTACGAGCAGTACTTC. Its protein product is CASSDGPGYEQYF.

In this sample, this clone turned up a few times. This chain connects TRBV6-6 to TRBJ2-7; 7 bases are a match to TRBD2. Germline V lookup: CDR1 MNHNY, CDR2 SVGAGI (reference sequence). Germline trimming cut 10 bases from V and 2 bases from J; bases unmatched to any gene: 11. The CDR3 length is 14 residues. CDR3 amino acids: CAISRERGTYEQYF. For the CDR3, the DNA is TGTGCCATCAGCCGGGAGCGGGGTACCTACGAGCAGTACTTC.